These T cell receptor beta chains were read from a single sample in a study of T cell responses to AZD1222 COVID-19 vaccine. Method: immunoSEQ multiplex PCR; TCRdb's copy keeps in-frame clones and lacks some. The sample records 80,000 to 95,000 clones, 88% being singletons. The sample in question was peripheral blood, obtained 28 days after the second AZD1222 dose. All receptors derive from an adult who received the AZD1222 COVID-19 vaccine. CDR3s include the opening cysteine and the closing phenylalanine or tryptophan. The D gene is left open where the match is weak. Clone size is shown for a subset of rows, as once, few, many or a class of expanded clone.

size: .; V: TRBV4-1; D: TRBD1; J: TRBJ1-5; DNA: TGCGCCAGCAGCCAACTGACAGGGACGGGCAATCAGCCCCAGCATTTT; CDR3: CASSQLTGTGNQPQHF
size: large; V: TRBV4-2; D: TRBD2; J: TRBJ2-7; DNA: TGTGCCAGCAGCCACGGACTAGCGGAGGCCTACGAGCAGTACTTC; CDR3: CASSHGLAEAYEQYF
size: once; V: TRBV5-6; D: .; J: TRBJ1-1; DNA: TGTGCCAGCAGCTTGGCCCACACCCCAAGGGGCACTGAAGCTTTCTTT; CDR3: CASSLAHTPRGTEAFF
size: few; V: TRBV5-1; D: TRBD1; J: TRBJ2-7; DNA: TGCGCCAGCAGCCCCGACAGGGCCCTAGACGAGCAGTACTTC; CDR3: CASSPDRALDEQYF
size: .; V: TRBV4-1; D: .; J: TRBJ1-4; DNA: TGCGCCAGCAGCCACACCCGGGGACAACCTAATGAAAAACTGTTTTTT; CDR3: CASSHTRGQPNEKLFF
size: .; V: TRBV9; D: .; J: TRBJ2-3; DNA: TGTGCCAGCAGCGTACTTCCTGCCGGGACTAGCACAGATACGCAGTATTTT; CDR3: CASSVLPAGTSTDTQYF
size: once; V: TRBV10-1; D: TRBD2; J: TRBJ2-3; DNA: TGCGCCAGCAGTGGTATTTTTCGAACGGGGGGGAGCACAGATACGCAGTATTTT; CDR3: CASSGIFRTGGSTDTQYF
size: .; V: TRBV27; D: .; J: TRBJ2-1; DNA: TGTGCCAGCAGTTTACGGACCCGGGGGCCCACCTACAATGAGCAGTTCTTC; CDR3: CASSLRTRGPTYNEQFF
size: .; V: TRBV11-2; D: .; J: TRBJ2-7; DNA: TGTGCCAGCAGCTTAAGGAGGGCTAGCGAGGCCTACGAGCAGTACTTC; CDR3: CASSLRRASEAYEQYF
size: .; V: TRBV28; D: .; J: TRBJ1-2; DNA: TGTGCCAGCAGTGTACAGGGCCACTATGGCTACACCTTC; CDR3: CASSVQGHYGYTF
size: few; V: TRBV19; D: .; J: TRBJ1-2; DNA: TGTGCCAGTAGTCCTAGACAAGGGCCGGGCTACACCTTC; CDR3: CASSPRQGPGYTF
size: .; V: TRBV7-2; D: .; J: TRBJ1-4; DNA: TGTGCCAGCAGCTTATCCCCAAATGAAAAACTGTTTTTT; CDR3: CASSLSPNEKLFF
size: .; V: TRBV3-1/TRBV3-2; D: .; J: TRBJ2-7; DNA: TGTGCCAGCAGCCATCCAGCCCCCTCCGAGCAGTACTTC; CDR3: CASSHPAPSEQYF
size: .; V: TRBV18; D: .; J: TRBJ1-2; DNA: TGTGCCAGCTCACCTCAAGAAGGGGGGGAGAATGATGGCTACACCTTC; CDR3: CASSPQEGGENDGYTF
size: once; V: TRBV6-6; D: TRBD2; J: TRBJ2-7; DNA: TGTGCCAGCAGTTCGACTAGCGGGAGCTACGAGCAGTACTTC; CDR3: CASSSTSGSYEQYF
size: .; V: TRBV5-1; D: TRBD2; J: TRBJ2-1; DNA: TGCGCCAGCAGCTTGGAGGGGACTAGCGGGGTGCGTGGCAATGAGCAGTTCTTC; CDR3: CASSLEGTSGVRGNEQFF
size: .; V: TRBV10-2; D: .; J: TRBJ1-6; DNA: TGCGCCAGCAGGCCTCCTGGTGGGGCCCTCCACTTT; CDR3: CASRPPGGALHF
size: .; V: TRBV6-6; D: .; J: TRBJ1-5; DNA: TGTGCCAGCAGTCCCCAACGGACAAACTTCCTCCGGAGCAATCAGCCCCAGCATTTT; CDR3: CASSPQRTNFLRSNQPQHF
size: .; V: TRBV6-1; D: .; J: TRBJ2-5; DNA: TGTGCCAGCAGTGAAGATCCCGGGCGGGAGACCCAGTACTTC; CDR3: CASSEDPGRETQYF
size: .; V: TRBV6-5; D: TRBD1; J: TRBJ1-1; DNA: TGTGCCAGCAGGGACCTTGGACAGGGAAACACTGAAGCTTTCTTT; CDR3: CASRDLGQGNTEAFF
size: .; V: TRBV7-9; D: .; J: TRBJ1-2; DNA: TGTGCCAGCAGCTTAGGTACAGTTATAGACTATGGCTACACCTTC; CDR3: CASSLGTVIDYGYTF
size: .; V: TRBV4-1; D: TRBD1; J: TRBJ1-1; DNA: TGCGCCAGCAGCCAAGACCGGAGACAGGGGGCGATCGTCCAAGCTTTCTTT; CDR3: CASSQDRRQGAIVQAFF
size: few; V: TRBV3-1/TRBV3-2; D: TRBD2; J: TRBJ2-7; DNA: TGTGCCAGCAGCCCCCTAGCGGGAGGGGCTAGTGAGCAGTACTTC; CDR3: CASSPLAGGASEQYF
size: .; V: TRBV10-3; D: TRBD1; J: TRBJ2-1; DNA: TGTGCCATCAGTGAGTCGACCGACAGGGTCTACAATGAGCAGTTCTTC; CDR3: CAISESTDRVYNEQFF
size: .; V: TRBV27; D: .; J: TRBJ2-5; DNA: TGTGCCAGCAGTTTTATCGAGAGCCAAGAGACCCAGTACTTC; CDR3: CASSFIESQETQYF